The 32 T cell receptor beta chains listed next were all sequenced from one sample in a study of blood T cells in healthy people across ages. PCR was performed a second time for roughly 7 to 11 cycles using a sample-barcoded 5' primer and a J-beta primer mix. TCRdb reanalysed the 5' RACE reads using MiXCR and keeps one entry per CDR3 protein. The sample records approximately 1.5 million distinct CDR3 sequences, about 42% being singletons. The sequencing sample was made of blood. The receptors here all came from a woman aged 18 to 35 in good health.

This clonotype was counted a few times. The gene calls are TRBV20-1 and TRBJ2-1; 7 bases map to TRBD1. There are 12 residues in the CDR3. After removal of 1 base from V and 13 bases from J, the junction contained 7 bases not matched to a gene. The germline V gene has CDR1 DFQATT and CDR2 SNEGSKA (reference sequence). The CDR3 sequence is CSARAYDRVQFF. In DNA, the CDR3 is TGCAGTGCTAGAGCCTACGACAGGGTTCAGTTCTTC.

CDR3 region: CASSAQGEAEAFF. The CDR3 bases are TGTGCCAGCAGCGCACAGGGGGAGGCTGAAGCTTTCTTT. The chain couples TRBV7-9 to TRBJ1-1, with TRBD1 identical over 8 bases. CDR1 and CDR2 (germline): SEHNR, FQNEAQ (reference sequence). The CDR3 contains 13 residues. The junction had 5 bases not matched to a gene; V was cut back by 5 bases and J by 6 bases.

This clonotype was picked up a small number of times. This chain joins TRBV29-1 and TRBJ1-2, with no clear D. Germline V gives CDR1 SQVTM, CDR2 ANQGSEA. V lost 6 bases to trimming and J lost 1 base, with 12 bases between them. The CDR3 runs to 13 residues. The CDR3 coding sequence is TGCAGCGTCCTGGACGGGAATAACTATGGCTACACCTTC. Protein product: CSVLDGNNYGYTF.

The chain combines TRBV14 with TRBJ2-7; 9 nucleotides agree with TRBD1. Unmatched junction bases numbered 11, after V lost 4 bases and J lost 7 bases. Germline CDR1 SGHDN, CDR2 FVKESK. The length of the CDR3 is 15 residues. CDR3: CASSRLGQGTNEQYF. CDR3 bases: TGTGCCAGCAGCCGGCTGGGACAGGGAACCAATGAGCAGTACTTC.

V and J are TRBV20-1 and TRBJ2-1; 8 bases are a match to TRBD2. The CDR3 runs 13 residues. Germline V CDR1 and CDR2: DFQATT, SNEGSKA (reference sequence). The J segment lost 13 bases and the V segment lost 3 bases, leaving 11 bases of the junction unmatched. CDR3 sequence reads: CSARPGGLETQFF. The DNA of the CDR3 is TGCAGTGCTAGGCCGGGAGGGTTAGAGACCCAGTTCTTC.

The CDR3 protein is CASRLTSGGSADTQYF. Written as DNA, the CDR3 is TGTGCCAGCAGGCTGACTAGCGGGGGAAGCGCAGATACGCAGTATTTT. This chain links TRBV6-5 with TRBJ2-3; 12 positions match TRBD2. Per germline, CDR1 MNHEY and CDR2 SVGAGI. The V gene end was trimmed by 6 bases and the J gene end by 4 bases; junction bases not matched to a gene: 8. The CDR3 has 16 residues.

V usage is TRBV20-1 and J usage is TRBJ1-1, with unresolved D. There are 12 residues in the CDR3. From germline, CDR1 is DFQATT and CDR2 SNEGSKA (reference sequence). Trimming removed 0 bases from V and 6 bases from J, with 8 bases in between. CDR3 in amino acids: CSARDMGAEAFF. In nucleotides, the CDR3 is TGCAGTGCTAGAGATATGGGCGCTGAAGCTTTCTTT.

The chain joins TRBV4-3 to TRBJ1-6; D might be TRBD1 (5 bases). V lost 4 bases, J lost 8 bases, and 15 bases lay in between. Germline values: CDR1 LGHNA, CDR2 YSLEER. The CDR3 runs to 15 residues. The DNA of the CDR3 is TGCGCCAGCAGCCTCGGAGGTCAGGGTGATTCACCCCTCCACTTT. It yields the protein CASSLGGQGDSPLHF.

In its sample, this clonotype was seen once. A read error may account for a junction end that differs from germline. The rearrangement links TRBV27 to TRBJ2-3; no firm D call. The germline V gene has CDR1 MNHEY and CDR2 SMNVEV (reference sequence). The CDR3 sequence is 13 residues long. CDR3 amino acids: CASGLIGSDTQYF. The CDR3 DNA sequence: TGTGCCAGCGGTTTAATCGGGTCAGATACGCAGTATTTT.

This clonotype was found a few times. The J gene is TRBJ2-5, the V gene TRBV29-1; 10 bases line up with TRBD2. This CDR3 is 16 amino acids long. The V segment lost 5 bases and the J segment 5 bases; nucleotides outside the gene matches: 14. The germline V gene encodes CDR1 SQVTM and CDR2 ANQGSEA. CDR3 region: CSVTTGPLAGRETQYF. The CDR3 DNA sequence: TGCAGCGTTACCACAGGGCCACTAGCGGGAAGGGAGACCCAGTACTTC.

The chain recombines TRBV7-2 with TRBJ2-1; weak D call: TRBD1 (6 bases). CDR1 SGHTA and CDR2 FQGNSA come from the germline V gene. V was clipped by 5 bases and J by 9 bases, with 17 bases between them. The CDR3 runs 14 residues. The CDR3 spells CASSIGTTSLEQFF. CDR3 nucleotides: TGTGCCAGCAGCATCGGGACAACTAGTCTTGAGCAGTTCTTC.

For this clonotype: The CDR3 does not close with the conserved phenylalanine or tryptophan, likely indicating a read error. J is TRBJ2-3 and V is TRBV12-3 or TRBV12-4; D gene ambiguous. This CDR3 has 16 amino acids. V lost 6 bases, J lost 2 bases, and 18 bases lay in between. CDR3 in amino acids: CASRPTPLLSTDTQYS. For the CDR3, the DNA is TGTGCCAGCAGACCTACCCCACTACTATCCACAGATACGCAGTATTCT.

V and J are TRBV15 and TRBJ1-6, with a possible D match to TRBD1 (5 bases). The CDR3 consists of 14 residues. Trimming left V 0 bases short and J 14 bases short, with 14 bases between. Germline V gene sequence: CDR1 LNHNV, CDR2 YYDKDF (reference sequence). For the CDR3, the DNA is TGTGCCACCAGCAGAGATCCGACAAGCAGGGCCCTCCACTTT. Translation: CATSRDPTSRALHF.

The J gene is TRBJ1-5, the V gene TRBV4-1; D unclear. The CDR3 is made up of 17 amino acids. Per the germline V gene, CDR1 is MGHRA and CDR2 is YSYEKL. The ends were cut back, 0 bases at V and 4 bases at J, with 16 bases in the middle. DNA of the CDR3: TGCGCCAGCAGCCAAGATCAAGTAATGGGCACAAATCAGCCCCAGCATTTT. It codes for CASSQDQVMGTNQPQHF.

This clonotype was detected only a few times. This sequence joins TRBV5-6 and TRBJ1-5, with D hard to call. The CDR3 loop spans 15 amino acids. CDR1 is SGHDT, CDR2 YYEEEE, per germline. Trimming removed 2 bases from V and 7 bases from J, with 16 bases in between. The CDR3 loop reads CASSFGPGEAQPQHF. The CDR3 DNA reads TGTGCCAGCAGCTTTGGTCCTGGGGAGGCGCAGCCCCAGCATTTT.

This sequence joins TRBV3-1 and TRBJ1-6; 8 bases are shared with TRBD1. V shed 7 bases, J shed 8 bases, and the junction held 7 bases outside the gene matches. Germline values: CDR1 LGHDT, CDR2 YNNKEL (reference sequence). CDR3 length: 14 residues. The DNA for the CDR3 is TGTGCCAGCAAGCTAGGACAGGGCGATTCACCCCTCCACTTT. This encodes CASKLGQGDSPLHF.

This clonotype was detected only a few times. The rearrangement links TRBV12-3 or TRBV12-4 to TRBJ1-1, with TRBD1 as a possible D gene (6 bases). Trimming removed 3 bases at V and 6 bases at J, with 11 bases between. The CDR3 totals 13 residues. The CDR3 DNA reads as TGTGCCAGCAGTTTGCAACAGGGCGCTGAAGCTTTCTTT. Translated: CASSLQQGAEAFF.

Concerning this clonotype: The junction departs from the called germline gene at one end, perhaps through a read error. The DNA of the CDR3 is TGTGCCAGCAGTGACTCGATGCGGGGAGATACGCAGTATTTT. Protein: CASSDSMRGDTQYF. The rearrangement links TRBV6-2 or TRBV6-3 to TRBJ2-3; tentatively, D is TRBD2 (6 bases). Germline V gives CDR1 MNHEY, CDR2 SVGEGT. The CDR3 is made up of 14 amino acids.

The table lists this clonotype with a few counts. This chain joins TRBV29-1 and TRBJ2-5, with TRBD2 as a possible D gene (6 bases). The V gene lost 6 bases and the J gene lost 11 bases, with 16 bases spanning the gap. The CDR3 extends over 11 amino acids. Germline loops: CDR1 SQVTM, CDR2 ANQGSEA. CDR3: CSVELAKEQYF. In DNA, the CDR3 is TGCAGCGTGGAACTAGCCAAGGAGCAGTACTTC. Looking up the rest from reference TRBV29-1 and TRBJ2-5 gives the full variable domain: SAVISQKPSRDICQRGTSLTIQCQVDSQVTMMFWYRQQPGQSLTLIATANQGSEATYESGFVIDKFPISRPNLTFSTLTVSNMSPEDSSIYLCSVELAKEQYFGPGTRLLVL.

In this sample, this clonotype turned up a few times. CDR3 bases: TGTGCCAGCAGCTTCCTTGCGTTGAACAGGAATGAGCAGTTCTTC. The encoded protein is CASSFLALNRNEQFF. V and J are TRBV7-2 and TRBJ2-1; tentatively, D is TRBD1 (5 bases). Trimming cost V 3 bases and J 7 bases, with 16 bases left between them. This CDR3 has 15 amino acids. Looked up from germline, CDR1 is SGHTA and CDR2 is FQGNSA.

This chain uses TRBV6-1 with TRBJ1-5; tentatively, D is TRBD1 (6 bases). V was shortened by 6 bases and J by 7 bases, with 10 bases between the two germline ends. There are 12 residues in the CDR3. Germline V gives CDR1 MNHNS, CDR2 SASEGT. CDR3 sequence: CASRFQGQPQHF. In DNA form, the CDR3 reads TGTGCCAGCAGGTTCCAGGGGCAGCCCCAGCATTTT.

Here the CDR3 reads CASSSGRAGYNEQFF. CDR3 sequence (DNA): TGTGCCAGCAGTTCGGGACGAGCGGGTTACAATGAGCAGTTCTTC. The chain links TRBV27 to TRBJ2-1; D perhaps matches TRBD2 (6 bases). The CDR3 has 15 residues. Trimming cost V 4 bases and J 4 bases, with 14 bases left between them. Germline V lookup: CDR1 MNHEY, CDR2 SMNVEV (reference sequence).

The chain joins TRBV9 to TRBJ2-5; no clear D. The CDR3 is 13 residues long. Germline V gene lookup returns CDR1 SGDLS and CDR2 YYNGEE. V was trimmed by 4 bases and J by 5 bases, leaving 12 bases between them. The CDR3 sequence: CASSKRTGETQYF. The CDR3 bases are TGTGCCAGCAGCAAACGGACCGGGGAGACCCAGTACTTC.

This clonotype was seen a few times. CDR3 protein: CAISESQNQETQYF. CDR3 nucleotide sequence: TGTGCCATCAGTGAGTCGCAGAACCAAGAGACCCAGTACTTC. The J gene is TRBJ2-4, the V gene TRBV10-3; D not certain. With the DNA end fitting TRBJ2-5 better, the J assignment may be wrong. Germline V gives CDR1 ENHRY, CDR2 SYGVKD. CDR3 size: 14 residues.

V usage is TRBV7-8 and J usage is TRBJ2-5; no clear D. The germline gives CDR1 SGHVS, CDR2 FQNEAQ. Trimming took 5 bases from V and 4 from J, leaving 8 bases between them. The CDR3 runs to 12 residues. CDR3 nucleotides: TGTGCCAGCAGCCCCATTCGAGAGACCCAGTACTTC. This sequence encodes CASSPIRETQYF.

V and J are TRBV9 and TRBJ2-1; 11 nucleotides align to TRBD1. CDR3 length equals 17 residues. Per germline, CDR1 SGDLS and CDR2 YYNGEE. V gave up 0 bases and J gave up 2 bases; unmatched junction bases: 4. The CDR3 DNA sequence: TGTGCCAGCAGCGTAGCTAGGACAGGGGGCACCTACAATGAGCAGTTCTTC. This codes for CASSVARTGGTYNEQFF.

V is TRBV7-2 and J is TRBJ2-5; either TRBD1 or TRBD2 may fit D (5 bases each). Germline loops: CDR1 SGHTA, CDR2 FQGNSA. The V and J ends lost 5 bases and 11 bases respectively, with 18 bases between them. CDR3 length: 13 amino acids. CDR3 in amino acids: CASSPIGTWEQYF. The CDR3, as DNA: TGTGCCAGCAGCCCCATAGGGACCTGGGAGCAGTACTTC.

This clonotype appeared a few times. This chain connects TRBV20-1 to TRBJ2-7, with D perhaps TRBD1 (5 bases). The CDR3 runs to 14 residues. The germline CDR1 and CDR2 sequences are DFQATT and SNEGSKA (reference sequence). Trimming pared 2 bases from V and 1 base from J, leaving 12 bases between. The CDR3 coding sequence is TGCAGTGCTAGATGGCAGGGTCTTTCCTACGAGCAGTACTTC. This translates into CSARWQGLSYEQYF.

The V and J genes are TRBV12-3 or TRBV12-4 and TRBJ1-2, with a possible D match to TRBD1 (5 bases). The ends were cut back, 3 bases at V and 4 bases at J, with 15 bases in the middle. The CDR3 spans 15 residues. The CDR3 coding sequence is TGTGCCAGCAGTTTCGAAAGGGGCGCCTCCTATGGCTACACCTTC. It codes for CASSFERGASYGYTF.

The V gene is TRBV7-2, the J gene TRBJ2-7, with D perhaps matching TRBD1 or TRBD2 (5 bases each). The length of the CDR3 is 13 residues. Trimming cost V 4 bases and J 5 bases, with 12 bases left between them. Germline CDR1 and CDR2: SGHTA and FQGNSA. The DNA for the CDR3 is TGTGCCAGCAGCTCGTACGGGGCGAACGAGCAGTACTTC. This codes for CASSSYGANEQYF. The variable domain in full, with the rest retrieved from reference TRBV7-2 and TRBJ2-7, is GAGVSQSPSNKVTEKGKDVELRCDPISGHTALYWYRQSLGQGLEFLIYFQGNSAPDKSGLPSDRFSAERTGGSVSTLTIQRTQQEDSAVYLCASSSYGANEQYFGPGTRLTVT.

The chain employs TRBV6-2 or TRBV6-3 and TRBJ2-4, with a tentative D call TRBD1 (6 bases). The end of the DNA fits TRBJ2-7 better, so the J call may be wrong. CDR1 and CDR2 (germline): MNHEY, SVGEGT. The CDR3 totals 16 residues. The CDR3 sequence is CASSPPSVQGTGEQYF. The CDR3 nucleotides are TGTGCCAGCAGTCCCCCCAGCGTACAGGGCACTGGCGAGCAGTACTTC.

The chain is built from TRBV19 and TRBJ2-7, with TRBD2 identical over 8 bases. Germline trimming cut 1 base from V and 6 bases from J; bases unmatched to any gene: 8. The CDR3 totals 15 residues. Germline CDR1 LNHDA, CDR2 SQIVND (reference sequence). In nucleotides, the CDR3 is TGTGCCAGTAGTATAGCTGCACTAGCGGCCTGCGAGCAGTACTTC. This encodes CASSIAALAACEQYF.